The TCR beta chain under discussion was sequenced for a study of T cells in women clearing cervical HPV infection. In the study overall: Controls gave blood once infection was undetectable; cases at lesion identification. Findings of the study overall: Richness plus V gene abundances separated cases from controls with AUC around 0.8.

In regard to this clone: Its antigen is undetermined. The read ends 3 residues early relative to the CDR3; the germline J gene fills the gap.

Sequencing used immunoSEQ multiplex PCR; TCRdb keeps in-frame clones, though not all of them. The sample table includes 25,000 to 35,000 clones. The ends lost 2 bases at V and 7 bases at J; junction bases unmatched: 5. This CDR3 comprises 14 residues. The chain uses TRBV12-3 or TRBV12-4 and TRBJ1-2; 9 bases are a match to TRBD1. The clonotype was recovered from a woman aged 18 to 75 with a cervical HPV16 infection that either progressed to CIN3+ or cleared (not recorded which). The sample was blood buffy coat. The sequenced CDR3 bases are TGTGCCAGCAGTTTATTGGGACAGGGTGGTGGC. Translating it yields CASSLLGQGGG. In full, the CDR3 is CASSLLGQGGGYTF.